Below, 28 T cell receptor beta chains from the same sample are listed, as sequenced in a study of T cell responses to AZD1222 COVID-19 vaccine. Here immunoSEQ multiplex PCR was the method, and the copy in TCRdb shows in-frame clones only, minus some. This sample has 200,000 or so clones, with 70% to 90% found just once. Source: peripheral blood, taken on day 0 of AZD1222 vaccination. The source of these receptors is an adult in good health.

The genes are TRBV5-1 and TRBJ2-2; TRBD1 might be the D (6 bases). The ends were cut back, 4 bases at V and 3 bases at J, with 16 bases in the middle. Germline CDR1 and CDR2: SGHRS and YFSETQ. The CDR3 loop spans 16 amino acids. The CDR3 region is CASSVTGLEDTGELFF. The DNA of the CDR3 is TGCGCCAGCAGCGTCACAGGGTTGGAGGACACCGGGGAGCTGTTTTTT.

CDR3 bases: TGTGCCAGTAGTATAGTCGGCAGCCTTTATGCAACTAATGAAAAACTGTTTTTT. Protein product: CASSIVGSLYATNEKLFF. The gene calls are TRBV19 and TRBJ1-4, with unresolved D. Trimming shortened V by 1 base and J by 0 bases, and 15 bases separated the two germline ends. The CDR3 runs 18 residues. Germline V CDR1 and CDR2: LNHDA, SQIVND (reference sequence).

The V and J genes are TRBV7-2 and TRBJ2-2; D gene ambiguous. The germline V and J ends were trimmed by 2 bases and 3 bases, with 13 bases remaining between them. The V gene's germline CDR1 is SGHTA and CDR2 FQGNSA. CDR3 length: 16 residues. Here the CDR3 reads CASSLYRATDTGELFF. CDR3 in DNA: TGTGCCAGCAGCTTATACCGCGCTACCGACACCGGGGAGCTGTTTTTT.

The V and J genes are TRBV20-1 and TRBJ2-1; D perhaps matches TRBD2 (6 bases). CDR1 and CDR2 (germline): DFQATT, SNEGSKA (reference sequence). The CDR3 runs 16 residues. The V end lost 3 bases, the J end lost 6 bases, and 21 bases lay between the germline ends. Written as DNA, the CDR3 is TGCAGTGCTAGTTTGGAATCGCGGGGAGGCGGCAATGAGCAGTTCTTC. The encoded protein is CSASLESRGGGNEQFF.

The V call is TRBV19, the J call TRBJ2-1; the match to TRBD1 covers 9 bases. CDR1 LNHDA and CDR2 SQIVND come from the germline V gene (reference sequence). The CDR3 contains 15 residues. With 4 bases clipped from V and 4 bases from J, the junction kept 5 bases outside the gene matches. CDR3 residues: CASSTGTGPYNEQFF. The CDR3 bases are TGTGCCAGTAGTACTGGGACAGGGCCTTACAATGAGCAGTTCTTC.

For the CDR3, the DNA is TGTGCCAGCAGCCTGGGACAGGGAAATAATTCACCCCTCCACTTT. Protein sequence: CASSLGQGNNSPLHF. The V call is TRBV3-1 (or the pseudogene TRBV3-2), the J call TRBJ1-6; 9 bases agree with TRBD1. The length of the CDR3 is 15 residues. V was pared by 4 bases and J by 5 bases, with 3 bases of the junction left unmatched. Looked up from germline, CDR1 is LGHDT and CDR2 is YNNKEL (reference sequence).

The chain has TRBV11-2 and TRBJ2-7; no clear D gene. Germline V gene lookup returns CDR1 SGHAT and CDR2 FQNNGV. V lost 6 bases and J lost 0, with 9 bases in between. CDR3 length equals 13 residues. CDR3 DNA sequence: TGTGCCAGCAGGCCTACGGACTCCTACGAGCAGTACTTC. It translates to CASRPTDSYEQYF.

The chain employs TRBV30 and TRBJ2-1, with TRBD2 matching over 11 bases. From germline, CDR1 is GTSNPN and CDR2 SVGIG (reference sequence). The V gene end was trimmed by 5 bases and the J gene end by 0 bases; junction bases not matched to a gene: 12. The CDR3 sequence is 18 residues long. CDR3 DNA: TGTGCCTGGCTCCCGGGACTAGCGGCCCCGAGCTCCTACAATGAGCAGTTCTTC. It specifies CAWLPGLAAPSSYNEQFF.

This chain uses TRBV19 with TRBJ2-1; 13 bases agree with TRBD2. The germline V gene encodes CDR1 LNHDA and CDR2 SQIVND (reference sequence). Losses at the gene ends were 6 bases for V and 13 bases for J; bases not matched to a gene: 6. The CDR3 contains 13 residues. The CDR3 nucleotides read TGTGCCAGTAGGTTACTAGCGGGGGGGCATCAGTTCTTC. Its protein product is CASRLLAGGHQFF.

The genes are TRBV5-4 and TRBJ2-7; 7 nucleotides align to TRBD2. V shed 0 bases and J 2 bases; nucleotides not matched to a gene: 2. CDR1 is SGHNT and CDR2 is YYREEE in the germline V gene (reference sequence). CDR3 length: 14 amino acids. CDR3 DNA: TGTGCCAGCAGCTTGGCTCGGGGGGCCTACGAGCAGTACTTC. Its translation: CASSLARGAYEQYF. Complete variable domain (other parts from reference TRBV5-4 and TRBJ2-7): ETGVTQSPTHLIKTRGQQVTLRCSSQSGHNTVSWYQQALGQGPQFIFQYYREEENGRGNFPPRFSGLQFPNYSSELNVNALELDDSALYLCASSLARGAYEQYFGPGTRLTVT.

For this clone: A read error may account for a junction end that differs from germline. This chain uses TRBV5-5 with TRBJ2-7; perhaps TRBD1 as D (6 bases). The CDR3 totals 12 residues. Looked up from germline, CDR1 is SGHKS and CDR2 is YYEKEE (reference sequence). The CDR3 sequence: CASSPRDMAGFF. In DNA form, the CDR3 reads TGTGCCAGCAGCCCCCGGGACATGGCCGGGTTCTTC.

This sequence joins TRBV28 and TRBJ1-5; D perhaps matches TRBD1 (5 bases). CDR1 MDHEN and CDR2 SYDVKM come from the germline V gene. The CDR3 length is 14 residues. The V end lost 3 bases, the J end lost 6 bases, and 12 bases lay between the germline ends. Here the CDR3 DNA reads TGTGCCAGCAGTTTTGGAGGGGAGGGTCAGCCCCAGCATTTT. It is translated as CASSFGGEGQPQHF.

The chain has TRBV5-6 and TRBJ2-5; TRBD1 matches 11 bases. CDR1 is SGHDT, CDR2 YYEEEE, per germline. V trimming: 4 bases; J trimming: 0 bases; junction bases outside the gene matches: 2. This CDR3 spans 15 amino acids. The CDR3 DNA reads TGTGCCAGCAGCGGGGACAGGGGGTACCAAGAGACCCAGTACTTC. Its translation is CASSGDRGYQETQYF. The whole variable domain, remainder taken from reference TRBV5-6 and TRBJ2-5, is DAGVTQSPTHLIKTRGQQVTLRCSPKSGHDTVSWYQQALGQGPQFIFQYYEEEERQRGNFPDRFSGHQFPNYSSELNVNALLLGDSALYLCASSGDRGYQETQYFGPGTRLLVL.

This chain connects TRBV20-1 to TRBJ2-7; D unresolved. The germline V gene has CDR1 DFQATT and CDR2 SNEGSKA (reference sequence). The germline V and J ends were trimmed by 7 bases and 3 bases, with 7 bases remaining between them. The CDR3 length is 10 residues. The CDR3 loop reads CSVPIYEQYF. In DNA form, the CDR3 reads TGCAGTGTTCCGATCTACGAGCAGTACTTC.

The rearrangement uses TRBV18 and TRBJ1-2; 8 bases are shared with TRBD1. Germline V lookup: CDR1 KGHSH, CDR2 LQKENI. The CDR3 runs to 16 residues. Trimming took 4 bases from V and 4 from J; bases not matched to a gene: 11. CDR3 nucleotide sequence: TGTGCCAGCTCACTAACCGGGACAGGAAACCCCTATGGCTACACCTTC. It is translated as CASSLTGTGNPYGYTF.

J is TRBJ2-2 and V is TRBV2, with 11 bases identical to TRBD2. V dropped 8 bases and J dropped 1; count of bases not matched to a gene: 9. The CDR3 covers 17 residues. CDR1 is SNHLY, CDR2 FYNNEI, per germline. The CDR3 DNA reads as TGTGCCAGCTTGGGGCTAGCGGGGGGAGTGAACACCGGGGAGCTGTTTTTT. Its translation: CASLGLAGGVNTGELFF.

The chain has TRBV5-8 and TRBJ2-7; 10 bases fit TRBD2. J was trimmed by 2 bases and V by 6 bases; bases with no gene match: 8. From germline, CDR1 is SGHTS and CDR2 YDEGEE. The length of the CDR3 is 15 residues. The CDR3: CASTSVAGGTYEQYF. CDR3 nucleotide sequence: TGTGCCAGCACTAGTGTAGCGGGAGGCACCTACGAGCAGTACTTC.

The chain is built from TRBV5-4 and TRBJ2-1, with no clear D. Germline CDR1 is SGHNT and CDR2 is YYREEE (reference sequence). The CDR3 extends over 16 amino acids. The V end lost 3 bases, the J end lost 0 bases, and 13 bases lay between the germline ends. The CDR3 region has the DNA TGTGCCAGCAGCTCGGACCGAAGAAGCTCCTACAATGAGCAGTTCTTC. It specifies CASSSDRRSSYNEQFF.

The chain recombines TRBV6-1 with TRBJ1-5; D gene unclear. The CDR3 length is 13 residues. CDR1 MNHNS and CDR2 SASEGT come from the germline V gene. V lost 3 bases to trimming and J lost 0 bases, with 3 bases between them. Here the CDR3 reads CASSEGSNQPQHF. In nucleotides, the CDR3 is TGTGCCAGCAGTGAGGGTAGCAATCAGCCCCAGCATTTT.

The V gene is TRBV10-2, the J gene TRBJ2-5; possible D gene TRBD1, 5 bases. Per the germline V gene, CDR1 is WSHSY and CDR2 is SAAADI. This CDR3 spans 14 amino acids. The V end lost 3 bases, the J end lost 5 bases, and 13 bases lay between the germline ends. This chain's CDR3 is CASSDRSGRETQYF. In nucleotides, the CDR3 is TGCGCCAGCAGTGACCGATCAGGGCGCGAGACCCAGTACTTC.

This clone was seen just once. In DNA form, the CDR3 reads TGTGCCAGTAGTACCAGCGGGGTGAGCACAGATACGCAGTATTTT. Translating gives CASSTSGVSTDTQYF. V gene TRBV19 combines with J gene TRBJ2-3; 7 bases are a match to TRBD2. This CDR3 spans 15 amino acids. V shed 4 bases, J shed 0 bases, and the junction held 4 bases outside the gene matches. The V gene's germline CDR1 is LNHDA and CDR2 SQIVND (reference sequence).

The V call is TRBV18, the J call TRBJ1-1; maybe TRBD1 (5 bases). CDR1 KGHSH and CDR2 LQKENI come from the germline V gene. The V gene lost 1 base and the J gene lost 0 bases, with 12 bases spanning the gap. This CDR3 is 16 amino acids long. The DNA for the CDR3 is TGTGCCAGCTCACCACGACAGCTTAACATGAACACTGAAGCTTTCTTT. Its protein is CASSPRQLNMNTEAFF.

The V gene is TRBV18, the J gene TRBJ2-7; the match to TRBD2 covers 13 bases. The CDR3 contains 15 residues. Unmatched junction bases numbered 3, after V lost 4 bases and J lost 3 bases. In germline, CDR1 is KGHSH, CDR2 LQKENI. Here the CDR3 DNA reads TGTGCCAGCTCACTTGGGACTAGCGGGAACTACGAGCAGTACTTC. Its translation is CASSLGTSGNYEQYF.

This clone was seen only a few times. V and J are TRBV7-9 and TRBJ2-3; 7 bases map to TRBD1. Trimming at V came to 1 base and at J to 0 bases, leaving 4 bases not matched to a gene. This CDR3 is 16 amino acids long. CDR1 and CDR2 (germline): SEHNR, FQNEAQ (reference sequence). CDR3 sequence reads: CASSLVGGDSTDTQYF. In DNA, the CDR3 is TGTGCCAGCAGCTTAGTAGGGGGCGATAGCACAGATACGCAGTATTTT.

This chain uses TRBV19 with TRBJ2-3; a weak D match, TRBD1 (6 bases). Germline CDR1 LNHDA, CDR2 SQIVND (reference sequence). The CDR3 totals 14 residues. V was cut by 5 bases and J by 1 base, with 10 bases left in between. DNA for the CDR3: TGTGCCAGTAGTTCGTCAGGGGGCACAGATACGCAGTATTTT. This codes for CASSSSGGTDTQYF.

The CDR3 protein is CASSIKTANNQPQHF. The CDR3 nucleotides read TGTGCCAGTAGTATAAAAACAGCAAACAATCAGCCCCAGCATTTT. The genes are TRBV19 and TRBJ1-5; D not resolved. The V end was cut by 2 bases, the J end by 3 bases, with 11 bases between. CDR3 length: 15 amino acids. CDR1 is LNHDA and CDR2 is SQIVND in the germline V gene (reference sequence).

The chain carries TRBV5-1 and TRBJ2-5; TRBD2 aligns across 9 bases. The CDR3 spans 15 residues. Per the germline V gene, CDR1 is SGHRS and CDR2 is YFSETQ. The V and J ends lost 3 bases and 1 base, in that order; junction bases with no gene match: 4. The CDR3 protein is CASSWLTSGQETQYF. The CDR3 bases are TGCGCCAGCAGCTGGTTGACTAGCGGCCAAGAGACCCAGTACTTC.

The chain recombines TRBV7-9 with TRBJ1-2; maybe TRBD1 (5 bases). The CDR3 is 14 residues long. The germline gives CDR1 SEHNR, CDR2 FQNEAQ (reference sequence). Trimming stripped 5 bases from V and 3 bases from J, with 13 bases between. The CDR3 region is CASSVGGWDYGYTF. The CDR3 DNA reads TGTGCCAGCAGCGTCGGGGGATGGGACTATGGCTACACCTTC.